The 5 T cell receptor beta chains below all came from one sample that was sequenced in a study of a mutant IDH1 vaccine in newly diagnosed glioma. Their specific antigens are unknown. The table came from immunoSEQ multiplex PCR; TCRdb's copy has only in-frame clones and leaves some out. The sample lists some 120,000 clones; 80% were seen once. This sample's time point: week 11, during vaccination. A 20-mer mutant IDH1 peptide at 300 ug was injected subcutaneously with topical imiquimod. The sample was PBMCs, taken from a glioma patient whose treatment included an IDH1 peptide vaccine. Every receptor here comes from a man aged 35 to 55 with glioma.

The rearrangement joins TRBV7-2 to TRBJ2-1; D uncertain. The CDR3 is made up of 16 amino acids. The V gene's germline CDR1 is SGHTA and CDR2 FQGNSA. The germline V and J ends were trimmed by 1 base and 0 bases, with 10 bases remaining between them. The chain's CDR3 is CASSLVPRNSYNEQFF. CDR3 nucleotide sequence: TGTGCCAGCAGCTTAGTTCCGAGGAACTCCTACAATGAGCAGTTCTTC. Drawing the rest from reference TRBV7-2 and TRBJ2-1, the complete variable domain is GAGVSQSPSNKVTEKGKDVELRCDPISGHTALYWYRQSLGQGLEFLIYFQGNSAPDKSGLPSDRFSAERTGGSVSTLTIQRTQQEDSAVYLCASSLVPRNSYNEQFFGPGTRLTVL.

The V gene is TRBV29-1, the J gene TRBJ2-3; 10 positions match TRBD2. Trimming at V came to 4 bases and at J to 0 bases, leaving 4 bases not matched to a gene. This CDR3 contains 15 residues. Germline V lookup: CDR1 SQVTM, CDR2 ANQGSEA. CDR3 sequence: CSVVGTSDSTDTQYF. The CDR3 bases are TGCAGCGTTGTTGGGACTAGCGACAGCACAGATACGCAGTATTTT.

The chain uses TRBV6-5 and TRBJ2-5; 14 positions agree with TRBD2. TRBJ2-7 explains the end of the DNA better; the J call may be wrong. The CDR3 covers 16 residues. Germline CDR1 and CDR2: MNHEY and SVGAGI. CDR3 coding DNA: TGTGCCAGCAGTTACCGGACTAGCGGGAGGAGCTACGAGCAGTACTTC. The encoded protein is CASSYRTSGRSYEQYF.

This rearrangement joins TRBV4-3 to TRBJ2-7; the D gene is possibly TRBD1 (6 bases). The CDR3 loop spans 14 amino acids. Germline V gene sequence: CDR1 LGHNA, CDR2 YSLEER. Trimming cost V 4 bases and J 2 bases, with 12 bases left between them. Written as DNA, the CDR3 is TGCGCCAGCAGCCCAGGGGTGGCCCCCTACGAGCAGTACTTC. Its translation is CASSPGVAPYEQYF.

The chain couples TRBV6-6 to TRBJ1-2, with 11 bases lining up with TRBD1. The V segment lost 5 bases and the J segment 6 bases; nucleotides outside the gene matches: 8. CDR3 size: 15 residues. Looked up from germline, CDR1 is MNHNY and CDR2 is SVGAGI (reference sequence). The DNA of the CDR3 is TGTGCCAGCAGTGGACAGGGGGCGCGAGAGAATGGCTACACCTTC. This codes for CASSGQGARENGYTF.